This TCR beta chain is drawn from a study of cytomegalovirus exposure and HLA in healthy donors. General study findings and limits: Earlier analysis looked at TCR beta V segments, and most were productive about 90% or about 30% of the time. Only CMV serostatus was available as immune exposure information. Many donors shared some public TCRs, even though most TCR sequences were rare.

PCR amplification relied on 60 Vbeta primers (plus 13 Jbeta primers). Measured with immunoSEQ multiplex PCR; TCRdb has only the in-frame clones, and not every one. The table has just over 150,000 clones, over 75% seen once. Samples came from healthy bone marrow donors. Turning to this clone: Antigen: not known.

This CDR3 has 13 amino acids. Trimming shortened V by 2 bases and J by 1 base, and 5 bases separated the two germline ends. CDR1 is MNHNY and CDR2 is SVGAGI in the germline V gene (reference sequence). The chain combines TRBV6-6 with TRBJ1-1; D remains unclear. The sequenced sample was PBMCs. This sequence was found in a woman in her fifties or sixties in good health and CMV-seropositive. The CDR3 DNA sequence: TGTGCCAGCAGTTACAACAGGAACACTGAAGCTTTCTTT. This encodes CASSYNRNTEAFF.